This record concerns one T cell receptor beta chain sequence. Its antigen remains unidentified. This entry comes from a study of cytomegalovirus exposure and HLA in healthy donors. Across the study: Out of about 360 genotyped donors, about 80% belonged to the Caucasian-associated ancestry cluster. The study's findings and limits: Associated with HLA alleles at 0.05 false discovery rate in a later analysis were 16,951 TCR beta sequences.

Trimming left V 3 bases short and J 5 bases short, with 10 bases between. This CDR3 comprises 13 residues. Germline V gene data show CDR1 as LGHNA and CDR2 as YNFKEQ. The PCR made use of 60 Vbeta and 13 Jbeta primers. Clones were sequenced by immunoSEQ multiplex PCR, and TCRdb holds only the in-frame ones, with some missing. This sample has roughly 130,000 clones, with about three quarters found just once. This receptor was identified in a human donor in good health. Sequenced sample: PBMCs. The chain has TRBV4-2 and TRBJ1-2, with D unclear. In nucleotides, the CDR3 is TGTGCCAGCAGCCACCAAAACGGGTATGGCTACACCTTC. Translating gives CASSHQNGYGYTF.